This TCR beta chain was documented in a study of blood T cell repertoires in COVID-19 (dated by TCRdb to the early 2020s). Study-level background: The collaborator samples originated in the United States, Italy and Spain and spanned the acute and convalescent phases of COVID-19. The samples were drawn from two sources: the first 160 participants of the ongoing ImmuneRACE study, and 1,200 or so subjects contributed by 6 global collaborators. HLA class I and class II types, where available, came from metadata supplied by the sample provider rather than from assay-based typing. The repertoires were released in a freely available public database intended as a resource for research on the immune response to SARS-CoV-2. The dataset comprised deeply sampled blood TCRbeta repertoires from subjects exposed to, actively infected with, or recovered from COVID-19. The material from the prospective study consisted of cDNA or gDNA derived from T cells, B-cell-depleted T cells, or PBMCs. Sample metadata almost always included a de-identified subject ID, COVID-19 status, age in years and sex. Broader findings and caveats from the paper: Clinical and demographic metadata were provided uncurated, with the amount varying by source and participant.

TCRbeta CDR3 regions were amplified from genomic DNA by means of the immunoSEQ Assay, a bias-controlled multiplex PCR. From the authors' description of their analysis: The number of nucleated cells in each sample was estimated by amplification of reference gene primers within the assay. To quantify the absolute abundance of each unique TCRbeta CDR3 rearrangement, sequence reads were collapsed and filtered. Productive Simpson clonality was computed per sample as the square root of Simpson's diversity index over productive rearrangements. TCRdb stores this immuneACCESS table with in-frame sequences only. Part of the clones is absent; in the studies checked, under half of the shortfall reflects unresolved V genes, and no reason is known for the rest. V and J calls plus clone size are reproduced from that table; the DNA served to infer D and trimming. The sample table shows 330,000 or so clones, and over 85% are seen once. The ten largest make up 3% to 4.5% of the sample.

V and J are truncated by 7 bases and 0 bases respectively, leaving an intervening sequence of 13 bases. Including the terminal cysteine and phenylalanine, the CDR3 comprises 14 residues. The kept DNA is CDR3 alone, 42 bases in frame from the first base. The CDR1 and CDR2 encoded by the germline V gene are SGHRS and YFSETQ. At one collaborating source in Seattle, patients were enrolled during active infection and were followed longitudinally through the course of disease. Whole blood was collected in K2EDTA tubes by collaborating institutions according to the institutions' own protocols. For TCRbeta analysis, collaborators shipped samples as frozen whole blood, isolated PBMCs, or DNA extracted from either of those sample types. On this clone: Its antigen is unknown. No quality values exist for individual bases; no much larger clone is one base distant.

The chain is made from TRBV5-1 and TRBJ1-1, and TRBD1 may be the D gene, going by 5 matching bases. The clonotype originates from a woman in her sixties or seventies with COVID-19, enrolled during active disease. The sequencing input was peripheral blood. The CDR3 in this case is CASGRGDLNTEAFF. The DNA sequence is given as TGCGCCAGCGGACGGGGGGATCTGAACACTGAAGCTTTCTTT.